This T cell receptor beta chain was recorded in a study of graft-versus-host responses after intestinal transplantation. Looking at the study overall: Recipients obtained multivisceral, liver-intestinal, or isolated intestinal transplants. Every one of the recipients received anti-thymocyte globulin induction and afterwards took tacrolimus and steroids for roughly three years.

CDR3 size: 15 residues. V trimming: 5 bases; J trimming: 0 bases; junction bases outside the gene matches: 4. The germline CDR1 and CDR2 sequences are SEHNR and FQNEAQ (reference sequence). Only in-frame clones appear in the TCRdb table, and some are missing; sequencing was by immunoSEQ multiplex PCR. The data hold some 90,000 clones, with just under 95% observed a single time. Overall study findings and caveats: Early HvG declines after transplant were associated with peak circulating GvH clone levels. Graft-donor T cell macrochimerism coincided with high graft-versus-host to host-versus-graft clonal ratios in allografts.

Comment on this clone: Antigen: not known.

This TCR derives from a human donor who received an intestinal transplant. The sequences come from unstimulated CD4+ T cells sorted from spleen or lymph node cells, collected before intestinal transplant. This sequence joins TRBV7-9 and TRBJ1-5; 7 bases fit TRBD1. CDR3 bases: TGTGCCAGCAGCAGCGGACAGGTTAGCAATCAGCCCCAGCATTTT. Its translation is CASSSGQVSNQPQHF.